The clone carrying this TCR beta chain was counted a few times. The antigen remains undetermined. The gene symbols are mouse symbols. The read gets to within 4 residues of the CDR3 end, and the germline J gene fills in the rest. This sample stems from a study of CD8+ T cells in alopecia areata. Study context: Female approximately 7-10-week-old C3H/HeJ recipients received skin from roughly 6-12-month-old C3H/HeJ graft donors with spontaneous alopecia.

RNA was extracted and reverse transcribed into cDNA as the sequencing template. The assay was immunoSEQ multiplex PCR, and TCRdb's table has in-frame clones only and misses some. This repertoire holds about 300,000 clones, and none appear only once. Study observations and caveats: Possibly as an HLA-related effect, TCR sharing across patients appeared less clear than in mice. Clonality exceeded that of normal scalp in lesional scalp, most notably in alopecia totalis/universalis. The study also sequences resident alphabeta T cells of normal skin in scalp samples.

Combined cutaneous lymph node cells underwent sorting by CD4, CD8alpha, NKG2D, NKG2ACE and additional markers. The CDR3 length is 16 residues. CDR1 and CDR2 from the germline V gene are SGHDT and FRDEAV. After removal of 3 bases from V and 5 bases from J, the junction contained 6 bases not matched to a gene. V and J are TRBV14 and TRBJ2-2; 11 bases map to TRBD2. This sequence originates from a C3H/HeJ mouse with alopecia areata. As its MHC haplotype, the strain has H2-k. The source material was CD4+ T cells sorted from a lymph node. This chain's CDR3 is CASSSVRDWGTGQLYF. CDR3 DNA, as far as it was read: TGTGCCAGCAGTTCGGTTCGGGACTGGGGGACCGGG.